The rows below give T cell receptor beta chains drawn from one sample of a study of shared clonotypes between healthy human individuals. Profiling relied on immunoSEQ multiplex PCR, and the TCRdb table lists in-frame clones only, not all of them. The sample includes around 2.1 million clones, about 93% of them seen just once. The sequenced sample was naive CD8+ T cells from PBMCs. All receptors come from a man aged 18 to 30 in good health. Some clones in this sample may be carry-over from other donors' samples. CDR3s leave out the opening cysteine and the closing phenylalanine or tryptophan. Not every row has a clone size; where given, it reads once, few, many or a size class.

v_gene: TRBV28; j_gene: TRBJ2-2; abundance: .; CDR3aa: ASSPRTPQGTGELF
v_gene: TRBV28; j_gene: TRBJ2-7; abundance: .; CDR3aa: ASSLQGGTYEQY
v_gene: TRBV28; j_gene: TRBJ1-1; abundance: .; CDR3aa: ASNLRDRNTEAF
v_gene: TRBV5-8; j_gene: TRBJ2-5; abundance: .; CDR3aa: ASSPTLYLSQETQY
v_gene: TRBV5-1; j_gene: TRBJ1-5; abundance: .; CDR3aa: ASSLGRGNQPQH
v_gene: TRBV27; j_gene: TRBJ2-3; abundance: .; CDR3aa: ASMSIRGKDTQY
v_gene: TRBV5-8; j_gene: TRBJ2-3; abundance: .; CDR3aa: ASSPPPDTQY
v_gene: TRBV19; j_gene: TRBJ2-5; abundance: .; CDR3aa: ASSMTVQETQY
v_gene: TRBV4-1; j_gene: TRBJ2-1; abundance: .; CDR3aa: ASSQVGQVEQF
v_gene: TRBV27; j_gene: TRBJ2-3; abundance: .; CDR3aa: ASSLFSGDTDTQY
v_gene: TRBV9; j_gene: TRBJ2-1; abundance: .; CDR3aa: ASSALGGSGNEQF
v_gene: TRBV11-2; j_gene: TRBJ1-2; abundance: .; CDR3aa: ASSLKQGRSLS
v_gene: TRBV4-1; j_gene: TRBJ2-7; abundance: .; CDR3aa: ASSQAVTSYEQY
v_gene: TRBV28; j_gene: TRBJ2-1; abundance: .; CDR3aa: ASSLYFRTGGNEQF
v_gene: TRBV27; j_gene: TRBJ2-5; abundance: .; CDR3aa: ASSEDYQETQY
v_gene: TRBV9; j_gene: TRBJ2-1; abundance: .; CDR3aa: ASNQVAGGVEQF
v_gene: TRBV28; j_gene: TRBJ2-4; abundance: .; CDR3aa: ASSFLSGRAKNIQY
v_gene: TRBV29-1; j_gene: TRBJ2-1; abundance: .; CDR3aa: SVEGTTSSYNEQF
v_gene: TRBV27; j_gene: TRBJ1-1; abundance: once; CDR3aa: ASSSRDRGPNTEAF
v_gene: TRBV4-1; j_gene: TRBJ2-6; abundance: .; CDR3aa: ASSQVARTGVPGANVLT
v_gene: TRBV9; j_gene: TRBJ2-1; abundance: .; CDR3aa: ASSGTGTTTNEQF
v_gene: TRBV4-2; j_gene: TRBJ1-1; abundance: .; CDR3aa: ASSQLGGGQAEAF
v_gene: TRBV28; j_gene: TRBJ2-6; abundance: .; CDR3aa: ASTTPFVDGRFFSGANVLT
v_gene: TRBV11-2; j_gene: TRBJ2-7; abundance: .; CDR3aa: ASSLDGARPPRQY
v_gene: TRBV4-3; j_gene: TRBJ1-4; abundance: .; CDR3aa: ASSRILGANEKLF
v_gene: TRBV25-1; j_gene: TRBJ1-1; abundance: few; CDR3aa: ASSESQTNTEAF
v_gene: TRBV30; j_gene: TRBJ1-1; abundance: .; CDR3aa: ALKGLLTPRDRGSRRTEAF
v_gene: TRBV7-9; j_gene: TRBJ1-2; abundance: .; CDR3aa: ASSPLGSGEHGYT
v_gene: TRBV28; j_gene: TRBJ1-1; abundance: .; CDR3aa: ASSPRGGPNTEAF
v_gene: TRBV28; j_gene: TRBJ2-1; abundance: .; CDR3aa: ASSLEVLGYNEQF
v_gene: TRBV7-9; j_gene: TRBJ2-7; abundance: .; CDR3aa: ASSFDEQY
v_gene: TRBV7-9; j_gene: TRBJ2-1; abundance: .; CDR3aa: ASSPPGGHSYNEQF
v_gene: TRBV25-1; j_gene: TRBJ1-1; abundance: few; CDR3aa: ASARGRADTEAF
v_gene: TRBV5-4; j_gene: TRBJ2-5; abundance: .; CDR3aa: ASSLNGGGRSSETQY
v_gene: TRBV6-1; j_gene: TRBJ2-2; abundance: .; CDR3aa: ASSDVGSTNTGELF
v_gene: TRBV7-9; j_gene: TRBJ1-4; abundance: .; CDR3aa: ASSSLLTGGEKLF
v_gene: TRBV4-1; j_gene: TRBJ2-3; abundance: .; CDR3aa: ASSQDRSYEEQY
v_gene: TRBV5-1; j_gene: TRBJ2-3; abundance: .; CDR3aa: ASSLVSGRALDTQY
v_gene: TRBV2; j_gene: TRBJ2-7; abundance: .; CDR3aa: ASSEIVRGYEQY
v_gene: TRBV28; j_gene: TRBJ2-2; abundance: .; CDR3aa: ASSLSILAGEFRAGELF
v_gene: TRBV25-1; j_gene: TRBJ2-7; abundance: .; CDR3aa: ASSEKATDEQY
v_gene: TRBV4-1; j_gene: TRBJ2-3; abundance: .; CDR3aa: ASSQDGSTDTQY
v_gene: TRBV6-6; j_gene: TRBJ2-7; abundance: .; CDR3aa: ASSPGSGLFNEQY
v_gene: TRBV13; j_gene: TRBJ1-4; abundance: .; CDR3aa: ASSLRQGATNEKLF
v_gene: TRBV7-9; j_gene: TRBJ2-1; abundance: .; CDR3aa: ASSQGSYNEQF
v_gene: TRBV6-5; j_gene: TRBJ1-5; abundance: .; CDR3aa: ASSFAGGAGQPQH
v_gene: TRBV15; j_gene: TRBJ2-3; abundance: .; CDR3aa: ATSRVGSTDTQY
v_gene: TRBV7-9; j_gene: TRBJ2-1; abundance: .; CDR3aa: ASSFSGSSYNEQF
v_gene: TRBV27; j_gene: TRBJ2-1; abundance: .; CDR3aa: ASSLRGGSYNEQF
v_gene: TRBV4-1; j_gene: TRBJ2-7; abundance: .; CDR3aa: ASSQDLGTAYEQY